These 9 T cell receptor beta chains were all obtained from the same sample, sequenced in a study of T cell responses to AZD1222 COVID-19 vaccine. The table came from immunoSEQ multiplex PCR; TCRdb's copy has only in-frame clones and leaves some out. The table includes some 130,000 clones, approximately 91% detected once. The sequenced sample was peripheral blood, obtained 28 days after the second AZD1222 dose. Receptor source: an adult who received the AZD1222 COVID-19 vaccine.

The chain joins TRBV18 to TRBJ1-4; D perhaps matches TRBD1 (6 bases). The germline CDR1 and CDR2 sequences are KGHSH and LQKENI. V gave up 3 bases and J gave up 7 bases, with 15 bases separating them. The CDR3 totals 15 residues. CDR3 in amino acids: CASSPPGAWGEKLFF. The CDR3 DNA follows: TGTGCCAGCTCACCTCCAGGGGCTTGGGGTGAAAAACTGTTTTTT.

The chain links TRBV30 to TRBJ1-6; no firm D call. The germline gives CDR1 GTSNPN, CDR2 SVGIG (reference sequence). Between the trimmed V and J ends, which lost 0 bases and 4 bases, there was a span of 4 bases. This CDR3 has 13 amino acids. CDR3 in DNA: TGTGCCTGGAGTGTTCATTATAATTCACCCCTCCACTTT. It is translated as CAWSVHYNSPLHF.

The rearrangement links TRBV6-5 to TRBJ1-5; D is ambiguous. Deletions cut 6 bases from V and 8 bases from J, with 20 bases between. This CDR3 has 15 residues. CDR1 and CDR2 from the germline V gene are MNHEY and SVGAGI. The CDR3, as DNA: TGTGCCAGCAGACCTGGACGACTTAATGTGGAGCCCCAGCATTTT. Its translation is CASRPGRLNVEPQHF.

The rearrangement joins TRBV21-1 to TRBJ2-3. TRBV21-1 is designated a pseudogene. The CDR3 consists of 16 residues. The CDR3 sequence: CASSADPLLRADTQYF. The CDR3 coding sequence is TGTGCCAGCAGTGCGGACCCCCTTTTAAGGGCAGATACGCAGTATTTT.

The chain carries TRBV4-2 and TRBJ1-3; D ambiguous. The CDR3 spans 17 residues. Germline values: CDR1 LGHNA, CDR2 YNFKEQ. The germline V and J ends were trimmed by 0 bases and 0 bases, with 12 bases remaining between them. As DNA, the CDR3 is TGTGCCAGCAGCCAAGATTTGACAAGACGCTCTGGAAACACCATATATTTT. Its protein product is CASSQDLTRRSGNTIYF.

The chain combines TRBV5-4 with TRBJ1-2, with D tentatively TRBD1 (5 bases). Looked up from germline, CDR1 is SGHNT and CDR2 is YYREEE (reference sequence). V shed 7 bases and J shed 6 bases, with 19 bases lying between them. The CDR3 runs 14 residues. CDR3 DNA: TGTGCCAGCTGCCGTGGGGCAGGGTTTAATGGCTACACCTTC. Its translation: CASCRGAGFNGYTF.

The chain recombines TRBV13 with TRBJ2-6, with D perhaps TRBD1 or TRBD2 (7 bases each). The CDR3 loop spans 18 amino acids. Trimming left V 5 bases short and J 2 bases short, with 19 bases between. CDR1 PRHDT and CDR2 FYEKMQ come from the germline V gene (reference sequence). CDR3 DNA: TGTGCCAGCAGCCCCTGGGGCAGGGGGGGGGCTGGGGCCAACGTCCTGACTTTC. This gives the protein CASSPWGRGGAGANVLTF.

The gene calls are TRBV7-6 and TRBJ2-1, with D possibly being TRBD2 (6 bases). V lost 3 bases and J lost 5, with 11 bases in between. The CDR3 covers 14 residues. Germline V gene lookup returns CDR1 SGHVS and CDR2 FNYEAQ. Here the CDR3 DNA reads TGTGCCAGCAGCTTCGGGGGACGGGACAATGAGCAGTTCTTC. This sequence encodes CASSFGGRDNEQFF.

This chain links TRBV15 with TRBJ2-1, with D possibly being TRBD1 (6 bases). CDR1 and CDR2 (germline): LNHNV, YYDKDF (reference sequence). V lost 3 bases to trimming and J lost 1 base, with 10 bases between them. The CDR3 extends over 15 amino acids. The CDR3 coding sequence is TGTGCCACCAGCAGGGGGGCGGATTCCTACAATGAGCAGTTCTTC. As protein: CATSRGADSYNEQFF.